Presented here are 15 T cell receptor beta chains from one specimen sequenced in a study of cytomegalovirus exposure and HLA in healthy donors. The primer mix had 60 Vbeta and 13 Jbeta primers. The protocol was immunoSEQ multiplex PCR, while the TCRdb copy is restricted to in-frame clones and leaves out a portion. The data show under 200,000 clones, approximately 65% seen once. The sample taken for sequencing was PBMCs. The receptors derive from a man aged 40-55 years in good health and CMV-seronegative.

The V call is TRBV6-1, the J call TRBJ1-2; the match to TRBD1 covers 9 bases. There are 13 residues in the CDR3. The trim removed 6 bases at V and 7 bases at J, leaving 6 bases unmatched. Looked up from germline, CDR1 is MNHNS and CDR2 is SASEGT. This chain's CDR3 is CASRIQGARGYTF. CDR3 in DNA: TGTGCCAGCAGAATACAGGGGGCGCGTGGCTACACCTTC.

The gene calls are TRBV5-4 and TRBJ2-3, with 9 bases lining up with TRBD2. The CDR3 runs 16 residues. The germline CDR1 and CDR2 sequences are SGHNT and YYREEE (reference sequence). V trimming: 4 bases; J trimming: 2 bases; junction bases outside the gene matches: 8. CDR3 in DNA: TGTGCCAGCAGCCAACCCCCTAGCGGGGCCACAGATACGCAGTATTTT. This translates into CASSQPPSGATDTQYF.

V is TRBV7-6 and J is TRBJ2-3; no clear D gene. V gave up 5 bases and J gave up 0 bases, with 9 bases separating them. Germline V lookup: CDR1 SGHVS, CDR2 FNYEAQ. The CDR3 runs 14 residues. CDR3 sequence reads: CASSRLSSTDTQYF. The CDR3 DNA is TGTGCCAGCAGCCGACTTTCTAGCACAGATACGCAGTATTTT.

This chain links TRBV7-6 with TRBJ2-7; D possibly corresponds to TRBD1 (6 bases). Germline CDR1 and CDR2: SGHVS and FNYEAQ. The CDR3 extends over 15 amino acids. Trimming shortened V by 9 bases and J by 2 bases, and 20 bases separated the two germline ends. For the CDR3, the DNA is TGTGCCAGGAAAGCCGGGACACCGACCCCCTACGAGCAGTACTTC. Amino acids: CARKAGTPTPYEQYF.

This sequence joins TRBV7-9 and TRBJ2-2, with a tentative D call TRBD2 (5 bases). Germline-derived CDR1 and CDR2 are SEHNR and FQNEAQ (reference sequence). There are 15 residues in the CDR3. V was cut by 10 bases and J by 6 bases, with 21 bases left in between. As DNA, the CDR3 is TGTGCCACTACGTCCGACTACGCCCCCGCCGGGGAGCTGTTTTTT. Protein: CATTSDYAPAGELFF.

The chain joins TRBV5-1 to TRBJ2-5, with D possibly TRBD2 on 6 matching bases. This CDR3 comprises 13 residues. Trimming removed 0 bases from V and 5 bases from J, with 8 bases in between. The germline V gene has CDR1 SGHRS and CDR2 YFSETQ. The DNA for the CDR3 is TGCGCCAGCAGCTTGGTACTAGCCGAGACCCAGTACTTC. Its protein is CASSLVLAETQYF.

This clone was observed a few times. The genes are TRBV19 and TRBJ2-1, with 9 bases matching TRBD2. The germline V gene encodes CDR1 LNHDA and CDR2 SQIVND (reference sequence). V lost 5 bases, J lost 9 bases, and 5 bases stayed unmatched. CDR3 length equals 13 residues. The CDR3: CASSVAGDLEQFF. The DNA for the CDR3 is TGTGCCAGTAGTGTAGCGGGAGATCTTGAGCAGTTCTTC.

This clone occurred a few times. The chain employs TRBV29-1 and TRBJ2-5; 7 bases map to TRBD2. Looked up from germline, CDR1 is SQVTM and CDR2 is ANQGSEA. The CDR3 has 12 amino acids. J lost 5 bases, V lost 6 bases, and 6 bases had no gene match. The DNA for the CDR3 is TGCAGCGTGGGGGTCGGGGGGGAGACCCAGTACTTC. Residues: CSVGVGGETQYF.

The J gene is TRBJ1-1, the V gene TRBV5-6; TRBD1 is a possible D gene (5 bases). Trimming cost V 2 bases and J 0 bases, with 11 bases left between them. The CDR3 is 15 amino acids. The germline V gene has CDR1 SGHDT and CDR2 YYEEEE. The CDR3 reads CASSFGGTVNTEAFF. CDR3 sequence (DNA): TGTGCCAGCAGCTTCGGGGGGACGGTGAACACTGAAGCTTTCTTT. The full variable domain, in which reference TRBV5-6 and TRBJ1-1 provide the parts outside the CDR3, is DAGVTQSPTHLIKTRGQQVTLRCSPKSGHDTVSWYQQALGQGPQFIFQYYEEEERQRGNFPDRFSGHQFPNYSSELNVNALLLGDSALYLCASSFGGTVNTEAFFGQGTRLTVV.

The chain employs TRBV12-5 and TRBJ1-5; D is undetermined. CDR3 length: 13 residues. V lost 3 bases, J lost 5 bases, and 8 bases lay in between. Germline V gene sequence: CDR1 LGHNT, CDR2 FRNRAP. CDR3 sequence reads: CASGFGSDQPQHF. The CDR3 DNA sequence: TGTGCTAGTGGTTTTGGGAGTGATCAGCCCCAGCATTTT. Full variable domain (outside the CDR3, taken from reference TRBV12-5 and TRBJ1-5): DARVTQTPRHKVTEMGQEVTMRCQPILGHNTVFWYRQTMMQGLELLAYFRNRAPLDDSGMPKDRFSAEMPDATLATLKIQPSEPRDSAVYFCASGFGSDQPQHFGDGTRLSIL.

The chain combines TRBV19 with TRBJ2-5; 11 bases fit TRBD1. This CDR3 has 15 amino acids. Trimming at V came to 3 bases and at J to 5 bases, leaving 5 bases not matched to a gene. Germline CDR1 is LNHDA and CDR2 is SQIVND (reference sequence). The CDR3 spells CASSIGTGGRETQYF. In DNA, the CDR3 is TGTGCCAGTAGTATTGGGACAGGGGGACGGGAGACCCAGTACTTC. Filled out from reference TRBV19 and TRBJ2-5, the complete variable domain reads DGGITQSPKYLFRKEGQNVTLSCEQNLNHDAMYWYRQDPGQGLRLIYYSQIVNDFQKGDIAEGYSVSREKKESFPLTVTSAQKNPTAFYLCASSIGTGGRETQYFGPGTRLLVL.

J is TRBJ1-2 and V is TRBV4-1; no definite D call. Germline CDR1 reads MGHRA; CDR2 reads YSYEKL. CDR3 size: 14 residues. Trimming cost V 0 bases and J 2 bases, with 7 bases left between them. The CDR3 region is CASSQDRENYGYTF. For the CDR3, the DNA is TGCGCCAGCAGCCAAGACCGTGAGAACTATGGCTACACCTTC.

This clone was counted between two and nine times. The chain has TRBV6-6 and TRBJ2-2; TRBD2 might be the D (5 bases). Germline assignment: CDR1 MNHNY and CDR2 SVGAGI (reference sequence). The CDR3 sequence is 15 residues long. V was shortened by 6 bases and J by 3 bases, with 14 bases between the two germline ends. CDR3 loop: CASSPRTGYTGELFF. The CDR3 nucleotides read TGTGCCAGCAGCCCGAGGACTGGGTACACCGGGGAGCTGTTTTTT.

J is TRBJ2-7 and V is TRBV5-4, with TRBD1 matching 8 bases. This CDR3 region has 15 residues. Losses at the gene ends were 0 bases for V and 6 bases for J; bases not matched to a gene: 8. Germline V CDR1 and CDR2: SGHNT, YYREEE (reference sequence). The CDR3: CASSLEGGQESEQYF. The CDR3 DNA reads as TGTGCCAGCAGCTTGGAGGGGGGACAGGAGTCCGAGCAGTACTTC.

This chain uses TRBV30 with TRBJ1-4; no firm D call. From germline, CDR1 is GTSNPN and CDR2 SVGIG (reference sequence). V was shortened by 5 bases and J by 5 bases, with 9 bases between the two germline ends. This CDR3 spans 12 amino acids. CDR3 nucleotide sequence: TGTGCCTGGCGGGAACGAAATGAAAAACTGTTTTTT. This codes for CAWRERNEKLFF.